The 32 T cell receptor beta chains listed next were all sequenced from one sample in a study of a mutant IDH1 vaccine in newly diagnosed glioma. Time point here: week 11, during vaccination. Doses consisted of 300 ug of mutant IDH1 20-mer peptide each, paired with topical imiquimod. Their antigens are not known. Generated by immunoSEQ multiplex PCR, the TCRdb table keeps only in-frame clones and is missing some. This table has tens of thousands of clones, approximately 80% appearing once. The sequencing used PBMCs, collected from a glioma patient whose treatment included an IDH1 peptide vaccine. The receptors come from a man aged 45 to 65 with glioma.

This chain connects TRBV7-9 to TRBJ2-2; the D is unclear. Trimming took off 5 bases at V and 1 base at J, with 8 bases between the two ends. CDR1 and CDR2 from the germline V gene are SEHNR and FQNEAQ (reference sequence). This CDR3 comprises 14 residues. The CDR3 DNA reads as TGTGCCAGCAGCCACCGATTGAACACCGGGGAGCTGTTTTTT. Translation gives CASSHRLNTGELFF. Variable domain in full (rest from reference TRBV7-9 and TRBJ2-2): DTGVSQNPRHKITKRGQNVTFRCDPISEHNRLYWYRQTLGQGPEFLTYFQNEAQLEKSRLLSDRFSAERPKGSFSTLEIQRTEQGDSAMYLCASSHRLNTGELFFGEGSRLTVL.

The chain uses TRBV4-1 and TRBJ2-4; 10 bases fit TRBD2. V was pared by 3 bases and J by 7 bases, with 9 bases of the junction left unmatched. Germline CDR1 reads MGHRA; CDR2 reads YSYEKL. The CDR3 extends over 16 amino acids. Written as DNA, the CDR3 is TGCGCCAGCAGCCAGGGAGGACTAGCGGTTGGGAACATTCAGTACTTC. This encodes CASSQGGLAVGNIQYF.

The genes are TRBV2 and TRBJ1-4; unclear D gene. The length of the CDR3 is 14 residues. Germline CDR1 reads SNHLY; CDR2 reads FYNNEI. With 8 bases removed from V and 6 bases from J, the gap between germline ends came to 16 bases. CDR3 residues: CASRAFGEDEKLFF. The CDR3 region has the DNA TGTGCCAGCCGGGCCTTCGGTGAGGATGAAAAACTGTTTTTT.

This CDR3 is CSVEGQGNTEAFF. The CDR3 DNA follows: TGCAGCGTTGAGGGACAGGGGAACACTGAAGCTTTCTTT. V is TRBV29-1 and J is TRBJ1-1; 9 bases line up with TRBD1. Trimming took 3 bases from V and 1 from J; bases not matched to a gene: 0. CDR1 SQVTM and CDR2 ANQGSEA come from the germline V gene. The CDR3 contains 13 residues.

J is TRBJ2-7 and V is TRBV11-2; D remains ambiguous. Germline loops: CDR1 SGHAT, CDR2 FQNNGV. The CDR3 spans 16 residues. V lost 1 base to trimming and J lost 3 bases, with 16 bases between them. CDR3: CASSLGFGREIYEQYF. The CDR3 region has the DNA TGTGCCAGCAGCTTAGGGTTTGGCCGTGAAATCTACGAGCAGTACTTC.

The rearrangement uses TRBV4-3 and TRBJ1-4, with D uncertain. Germline CDR1 reads LGHNA; CDR2 reads YSLEER. Between the trimmed V and J ends, which lost 4 bases and 7 bases, there was a span of 13 bases. The CDR3 spans 14 residues. CDR3 protein: CASSPGPQAEKLFF. The CDR3 nucleotides read TGCGCCAGCAGCCCGGGCCCTCAGGCTGAAAAACTGTTTTTT.

This chain connects TRBV2 to TRBJ1-4; no firm D call. The V gene lost 6 bases and the J gene lost 8 bases, with 13 bases spanning the gap. Germline assignment: CDR1 SNHLY and CDR2 FYNNEI. The CDR3 is 13 amino acids. Here the CDR3 reads CASSFEGREKLFF. CDR3 DNA sequence: TGTGCCAGCAGCTTCGAGGGTCGAGAAAAACTGTTTTTT.

The chain joins TRBV21-1 to TRBJ1-1; TRBD1, as called in the table, went unchecked against the DNA. TRBV21-1 is listed as a pseudogene. CDR3 length: 16 residues. The CDR3 sequence: CASSKEVGQRYTEAFF. The CDR3 DNA sequence: TGTGCCAGCAGCAAAGAGGTGGGACAGAGGTACACTGAAGCTTTCTTT.

Here the CDR3 DNA reads TGCAGCGTTCTCACAGGGTCGGGCAATCAGCCCCAGCATTTT. This sequence encodes CSVLTGSGNQPQHF. The genes are TRBV29-1 and TRBJ1-5, with TRBD1 as a possible D gene (6 bases). Germline CDR1 reads SQVTM; CDR2 reads ANQGSEA. The CDR3 length is 14 residues. V dropped 5 bases and J dropped 2 bases, with 13 bases sitting between them.

V usage is TRBV2 and J usage is TRBJ2-3; 8 nucleotides line up with TRBD2. The trim removed 4 bases at V and 2 bases at J, leaving 5 bases unmatched. This CDR3 has 15 amino acids. CDR1 and CDR2 from the germline V gene are SNHLY and FYNNEI. The CDR3, as DNA: TGTGCCAGCAGTGGAATAGCGGGGTCCACAGATACGCAGTATTTT. It codes for CASSGIAGSTDTQYF.

Written as DNA, the CDR3 is TGTGCCAGCAGCTTCCGAGGGGCAGGAGCTCAGCCCCAGCATTTT. Its protein product is CASSFRGAGAQPQHF. V and J are TRBV14 and TRBJ1-5, with D perhaps TRBD1 (5 bases). The CDR3 length is 15 residues. The germline gives CDR1 SGHDN, CDR2 FVKESK. The V end lost 5 bases, the J end lost 6 bases, and 17 bases lay between the germline ends.

Details on this clone: In the same sample, other DNA sequences code for this CDR3. The CDR3 spells CASSYSPGGYEQYF. CDR3 coding DNA: TGTGCCAGCAGTTACTCCCCAGGAGGGTACGAGCAGTACTTC. The chain employs TRBV6-5 and TRBJ2-7; D is perhaps TRBD2 (6 bases). The V end was cut by 0 bases, the J end by 4 bases, with 10 bases between. CDR3 length equals 14 residues. Germline-derived CDR1 and CDR2 are MNHEY and SVGAGI.

V usage is TRBV18 and J usage is TRBJ1-1; the D is unclear. Deletions cut 4 bases from V and 0 bases from J, with 6 bases between. Per the germline V gene, CDR1 is KGHSH and CDR2 is LQKENI. The CDR3 is 13 residues long. The CDR3 nucleotides read TGTGCCAGCTCACGGGAAATGAACACTGAAGCTTTCTTT. Translation gives CASSREMNTEAFF.

The chain is built from TRBV5-5 and TRBJ2-7; D is unresolved. This CDR3 is built from 15 residues. Per germline, CDR1 SGHKS and CDR2 YYEKEE (reference sequence). V lost 4 bases and J lost 1, with 15 bases in between. This chain's CDR3 is CASSLSGIESYEQYF. CDR3 DNA sequence: TGTGCCAGCAGCCTTAGTGGGATTGAATCCTACGAGCAGTACTTC.

This rearrangement joins TRBV7-2 to TRBJ2-5, with unresolved D. CDR1 and CDR2 from the germline V gene are SGHTA and FQGNSA. This CDR3 is 12 amino acids long. Trimming stripped 4 bases from V and 5 bases from J, with 8 bases between. The CDR3 reads CASSSQVETQYF. For the CDR3, the DNA is TGTGCCAGCAGCTCACAAGTCGAGACCCAGTACTTC.

The chain couples TRBV19 to TRBJ1-2; no firm D call. Germline V gene data show CDR1 as LNHDA and CDR2 as SQIVND (reference sequence). The CDR3 runs to 16 residues. Trimming pared 4 bases from V and 2 bases from J, leaving 17 bases between. CDR3 region: CASSNHVGGTNYGYTF. CDR3 nucleotides: TGTGCCAGTAGTAACCACGTGGGAGGAACCAACTATGGCTACACCTTC. Full variable domain (rest looked up from reference TRBV19 and TRBJ1-2): DGGITQSPKYLFRKEGQNVTLSCEQNLNHDAMYWYRQDPGQGLRLIYYSQIVNDFQKGDIAEGYSVSREKKESFPLTVTSAQKNPTAFYLCASSNHVGGTNYGYTFGSGTRLTVV.

This chain uses TRBV25-1 with TRBJ2-3; D call uncertain. Germline values: CDR1 MGHDK, CDR2 SYGVNS. Trimming cost V 4 bases and J 12 bases, with 14 bases left between them. The CDR3 length is 12 residues. The CDR3, as DNA: TGTGCCAGCAGTGGGGCCTCCCTCATACAGTATTTT. It specifies CASSGASLIQYF.

On this clone: This sample includes further DNA sequences coding for the same CDR3. This chain links TRBV18 with TRBJ1-1; D is unclear. Germline values: CDR1 KGHSH, CDR2 LQKENI. This CDR3 region has 14 residues. V lost 2 bases, J lost 1 base, and 8 bases lay in between. The CDR3 sequence is CASSPGAGNTEAFF. In DNA, the CDR3 is TGTGCCAGCTCACCAGGTGCGGGGAACACTGAAGCTTTCTTT.

The chain links TRBV6-5 to TRBJ2-5, with 8 bases aligning to TRBD2. Germline V gene data show CDR1 as MNHEY and CDR2 as SVGAGI. The CDR3 is 14 amino acids. The junction had 10 bases not matched to a gene; V was cut back by 8 bases and J by 5 bases. Here the CDR3 reads CASRGTSDRETQYF. CDR3 coding DNA: TGTGCCAGCCGTGGGACTAGTGATAGGGAGACCCAGTACTTC.

The rearrangement uses TRBV5-8 and TRBJ1-5; D gene unclear. Trimming took 3 bases from V and 2 from J, leaving 12 bases between them. The V gene's germline CDR1 is SGHTS and CDR2 YDEGEE. This CDR3 region has 15 residues. CDR3 bases: TGTGCCAGCAGCTCGGCGAGAGGTGGCAATCAGCCCCAGCATTTT. Its protein is CASSSARGGNQPQHF.

The chain recombines TRBV28 with TRBJ1-5; TRBD1 matches 8 bases. The V segment lost 4 bases and the J segment 3 bases; nucleotides outside the gene matches: 2. The CDR3 has 14 residues. CDR1 is MDHEN and CDR2 is SYDVKM in the germline V gene. The CDR3 DNA follows: TGTGCCAGCAGTTCGGGACAGGACAATCAGCCCCAGCATTTT. This encodes CASSSGQDNQPQHF.

The chain links TRBV19 to TRBJ1-4, with D hard to call. Germline CDR1 reads LNHDA; CDR2 reads SQIVND (reference sequence). The CDR3 has 11 amino acids. V was shortened by 4 bases and J by 12 bases, with 9 bases between the two germline ends. CDR3 residues: CASSNGLELFF. CDR3 DNA: TGTGCCAGTAGTAACGGACTTGAACTGTTTTTT.

V usage is TRBV15 and J usage is TRBJ1-3; the D is unclear. The V and J ends lost 1 base and 9 bases respectively, with 10 bases between them. In germline, CDR1 is LNHNV, CDR2 YYDKDF (reference sequence). The CDR3 is 13 amino acids. The CDR3: CATSRVLEGTIYF. CDR3 bases: TGTGCCACCAGCAGAGTCCTCGAAGGCACCATATATTTT.

The V call is TRBV5-1, the J call TRBJ2-3; D is unclear. This CDR3 is built from 15 residues. V was trimmed by 2 bases and J by 0 bases, leaving 10 bases between them. Germline lookup yields CDR1 SGHRS and CDR2 YFSETQ. DNA for the CDR3: TGCGCCAGCAGCTTTGGTTCTATAAGCACAGATACGCAGTATTTT. Its protein is CASSFGSISTDTQYF.

The chain uses TRBV14 and TRBJ1-2; no clear D gene. With 4 bases removed from V and 3 bases from J, the gap between germline ends came to 18 bases. Germline CDR1 SGHDN, CDR2 FVKESK. The CDR3 is made up of 16 amino acids. The CDR3 is CASSPLVEVVHYGYTF. The DNA of the CDR3 is TGTGCCAGCAGCCCACTGGTTGAGGTCGTTCACTATGGCTACACCTTC.

This chain connects TRBV15 to TRBJ1-6; 10 nucleotides agree with TRBD1. J was trimmed by 8 bases and V by 2 bases; bases with no gene match: 3. Germline values: CDR1 LNHNV, CDR2 YYDKDF (reference sequence). CDR3 length: 15 amino acids. CDR3: CATSRSGTGDSPLHF. In DNA form, the CDR3 reads TGTGCCACCAGCAGATCCGGGACAGGGGATTCACCCCTCCACTTT.

The chain links TRBV2 to TRBJ1-1; D is uncertain. Germline V gene sequence: CDR1 SNHLY, CDR2 FYNNEI. The CDR3 length is 12 residues. Trimming removed 3 bases from V and 5 bases from J, with 7 bases in between. The CDR3 is CASSEGRTEAFF. The CDR3 DNA follows: TGTGCCAGCAGTGAGGGGAGGACTGAAGCTTTCTTT.

A few counts support this clone. The chain links TRBV29-1 to TRBJ2-1; the D is unclear. CDR3 length: 15 amino acids. Trimming left V 7 bases short and J 3 bases short, with 19 bases between. CDR1 SQVTM and CDR2 ANQGSEA come from the germline V gene. The chain's CDR3 is CSALLDRTRYNEQFF. The CDR3 DNA reads TGCAGCGCCCTACTCGACCGCACCCGCTACAATGAGCAGTTCTTC.

This clone was seen a few times. This chain connects TRBV5-8 to TRBJ2-1, with 11 bases aligning to TRBD2. Germline loops: CDR1 SGHTS, CDR2 YDEGEE. The CDR3 spans 16 residues. V shed 2 bases, J shed 4 bases, and the junction held 5 bases outside the gene matches. CDR3: CASSFGLAGRYNEQFF. In DNA, the CDR3 is TGTGCCAGCAGCTTCGGACTAGCGGGCCGATACAATGAGCAGTTCTTC.

The chain recombines TRBV5-6 with TRBJ1-4; no reliable D call. Germline V CDR1 and CDR2: SGHDT, YYEEEE. The ends were cut back, 4 bases at V and 4 bases at J, with 17 bases in the middle. This CDR3 spans 16 amino acids. CDR3 bases: TGTGCCAGCAGCCTAGGGAGGGCGAACGTTAATGAAAAACTGTTTTTT. Translating it yields CASSLGRANVNEKLFF.

V usage is TRBV7-2 and J usage is TRBJ2-5; D may match TRBD1 or TRBD2 (7 bases each). The CDR3 contains 13 residues. CDR1 is SGHTA and CDR2 is FQGNSA in the germline V gene. Trimming pared 3 bases from V and 5 bases from J, leaving 10 bases between. The CDR3 region has the DNA TGTGCCAGCAGCTTTCAGGGGGGGGAGACCCAGTACTTC. This encodes CASSFQGGETQYF.

This clone was counted once. The CDR3 region is CASSPPGRGYYEQYF. The CDR3 nucleotides read TGTGCCAGCTCACCACCCGGGAGGGGGTACTACGAGCAGTACTTC. The chain employs TRBV18 and TRBJ2-7; the match to TRBD2 covers 8 bases. The germline V gene encodes CDR1 KGHSH and CDR2 LQKENI. The CDR3 sequence is 15 residues long. V dropped 0 bases and J dropped 3; count of bases not matched to a gene: 4.